This T cell receptor beta chain was observed in a study of tumor-infiltrating lymphocytes in primary liver carcinoma. Germline DNA was also extracted, and blood RNA was taken from unsorted whole blood. Chronic HBV infection, untreated so far, was present in the patients. Starting material of 500 to 600 ng total RNA yielded TCR beta cDNA via a constant-region primer. Three nested multiplex PCR rounds, a slightly modified ARM-PCR method, built the TCR beta libraries. TCRdb reanalysed the multiplex PCR reads using MiXCR and keeps one entry per CDR3 protein. The sample lists a few hundred thousand distinct CDR3 sequences, approximately 58% seen once, with approximately 17% in the top ten. The receptor was isolated from a woman in her twenties or thirties with primary liver carcinoma and hepatitis B virus infection. What was sequenced was peripheral blood.

This chain's CDR3 is CASTNVGEQFF. The CDR3 nucleotides read TGTGCCAGCACCAATGTGGGGGAGCAGTTCTTC. The chain is built from TRBV12-3 or TRBV12-4 and TRBJ2-1; D unresolved. The CDR3 spans 11 residues. V was trimmed by 7 bases and J by 10 bases, leaving 11 bases between them.